A single sample gave rise to the 20 T cell receptor beta chains below, sequenced in a study of T cells after yellow fever vaccination. TCRdb analysed the 5' RACE reads with MiXCR anew, one entry per CDR3 protein. The table includes some 350,000 distinct CDR3 sequences, roughly 3.9% detected once. The material was PBMCs, obtained 5 days after the yellow fever booster vaccination. These receptors all stem from a man younger than 30 who received the YFV17D yellow fever vaccine.

This clonotype was counted many times. The chain couples TRBV5-1 to TRBJ2-2, with D perhaps TRBD2 (6 bases). Deletions cut 4 bases from V and 3 bases from J, with 19 bases between. CDR1 is SGHRS, CDR2 YFSETQ, per germline. This CDR3 contains 17 residues. The CDR3 is CASSPQRRTTHTGELFF. The CDR3 DNA reads TGCGCCAGCAGCCCGCAACGTAGGACTACCCACACCGGGGAGCTGTTTTTT.

This clonotype has ten or more counts. The V call is TRBV20-1, the J call TRBJ1-4, with 10 bases identical to TRBD1. Germline V gene data show CDR1 as DFQATT and CDR2 as SNEGSKA (reference sequence). The length of the CDR3 is 17 residues. Losses at the gene ends were 3 bases for V and 7 bases for J; bases not matched to a gene: 14. CDR3 in DNA: TGCAGTGCTAGGACTCCGGGACAGGGGCGATTTGTTGAAAAACTGTTTTTT. Protein: CSARTPGQGRFVEKLFF.

This clonotype was counted a few times. The rearrangement links TRBV12-3 or TRBV12-4 to TRBJ1-1; possibly TRBD1 for D (6 bases). Trimming shortened V by 5 bases and J by 1 base, and 11 bases separated the two germline ends. The CDR3 is 14 residues long. CDR3 nucleotides: TGTGCCAGCAGTCCCCGGGACAAGAACACTGAAGCTTTCTTT. Amino acids: CASSPRDKNTEAFF.

The table lists this clonotype with a few counts. The J gene is TRBJ2-3, the V gene TRBV3-1; D is ambiguous. The V and J ends lost 0 bases and 7 bases respectively, with 14 bases between them. Germline CDR1 and CDR2: LGHDT and YNNKEL (reference sequence). The CDR3 totals 15 residues. Here the CDR3 reads CASSQDFDLKNTQYF. CDR3 sequence (DNA): TGTGCCAGCAGCCAAGATTTTGACTTAAAGAATACGCAGTATTTT.

The sample holds a few counts of this clonotype. The chain is built from TRBV20-1 and TRBJ1-1; 8 nucleotides match TRBD1. Germline CDR1 is DFQATT and CDR2 is SNEGSKA (reference sequence). This CDR3 has 13 amino acids. V trimming: 5 bases; J trimming: 3 bases; junction bases outside the gene matches: 5. The CDR3 loop is CSAEDRADTEAFF. The DNA of the CDR3 is TGCAGTGCTGAGGACAGGGCGGACACTGAAGCTTTCTTT.

This clonotype was seen a few times. The rearrangement links TRBV20-1 to TRBJ1-4; no firm D call. Germline V gene sequence: CDR1 DFQATT, CDR2 SNEGSKA (reference sequence). The V gene lost 0 bases and the J gene lost 0 bases, with 11 bases spanning the gap. The CDR3 runs 16 residues. The CDR3 coding sequence is TGCAGTGCTAGAGATCGGCAGGAAGCAACTAATGAAAAACTGTTTTTT. It yields the protein CSARDRQEATNEKLFF.

This clonotype has only a few counts. This chain joins TRBV7-2 and TRBJ1-4; weak D call: TRBD1 (5 bases). The V end lost 3 bases, the J end lost 7 bases, and 18 bases lay between the germline ends. The germline V gene encodes CDR1 SGHTA and CDR2 FQGNSA. The CDR3 runs 16 residues. The CDR3 loop reads CASSFYGGLIGEKLFF. CDR3 in DNA: TGTGCCAGCAGCTTCTACGGGGGATTGATTGGTGAAAAACTGTTTTTT. Together with reference TRBV7-2 and TRBJ1-4, the CDR3 gives the full variable domain: GAGVSQSPSNKVTEKGKDVELRCDPISGHTALYWYRQSLGQGLEFLIYFQGNSAPDKSGLPSDRFSAERTGGSVSTLTIQRTQQEDSAVYLCASSFYGGLIGEKLFFGSGTQLSVL.

This clonotype came up a few times. J is TRBJ2-2 and V is TRBV20-1; a weak D match, TRBD2 (5 bases). CDR3 length equals 14 residues. V was trimmed by 2 bases and J by 4 bases, leaving 11 bases between them. The germline V gene has CDR1 DFQATT and CDR2 SNEGSKA (reference sequence). Written as DNA, the CDR3 is TGCAGTGCTAGATCCGGGGAGACCACCGGGGAGCTGTTTTTT. It specifies CSARSGETTGELFF.

This clonotype was seen a few times. The rearrangement joins TRBV15 to TRBJ2-1; 7 positions agree with TRBD1. The germline V gene encodes CDR1 LNHNV and CDR2 YYDKDF (reference sequence). The trim removed 8 bases at V and 2 bases at J, leaving 3 bases unmatched. The length of the CDR3 is 13 residues. The DNA of the CDR3 is TGTGCCACCCGAGGGGGCACCTACAATGAGCAGTTCTTC. Protein: CATRGGTYNEQFF. Full variable domain (remainder filled in from reference TRBV15 and TRBJ2-1): DAMVIQNPRYQVTQFGKPVTLSCSQTLNHNVMYWYQQKSSQAPKLLFHYYDKDFNNEADTPDNFQSRRPNTSFCFLDIRSPGLGDTAMYLCATRGGTYNEQFFGPGTRLTVL.

V is TRBV20-1 and J is TRBJ1-1; D is ambiguous. The ends were cut back, 5 bases at V and 1 base at J, with 17 bases in the middle. Germline V CDR1 and CDR2: DFQATT, SNEGSKA (reference sequence). CDR3 size: 15 residues. The CDR3 DNA sequence: TGCAGTGCTCCTCACCCCCTCAGACCGAACACTGAAGCTTTCTTT. Encoded protein: CSAPHPLRPNTEAFF.

This clonotype has only a few counts. The rearrangement uses TRBV4-3 and TRBJ2-1; TRBD1 matches at 8 bases. The CDR3 consists of 15 residues. The germline V gene has CDR1 LGHNA and CDR2 YSLEER. With 1 base clipped from V and 5 bases from J, the junction kept 4 bases outside the gene matches. For the CDR3, the DNA is TGCGCCAGCAGCCAAGTTGGGACAGGCCACAATGAGCAGTTCTTC. This gives the protein CASSQVGTGHNEQFF.

This clonotype was picked up a small number of times. The chain employs TRBV4-3 and TRBJ1-2; D uncertain. The V gene's germline CDR1 is LGHNA and CDR2 YSLEER. This CDR3 region has 16 residues. Trimming pared 1 base from V and 0 bases from J, leaving 12 bases between. The CDR3 DNA is TGCGCCAGCAGCCAAGGGGTAGTTGAAGCTAACTATGGCTACACCTTC. Protein: CASSQGVVEANYGYTF.

This clonotype was detected once. At one end the junction does not follow the germline gene, possibly because of a read error. The chain employs TRBV6-6 and TRBJ1-2, with 11 bases fitting TRBD1. The germline V gene encodes CDR1 MNHNY and CDR2 SVGAGI (reference sequence). This CDR3 comprises 17 residues. CDR3 coding DNA: TGTGCCAGCAGTTACGACTTCCGGGACAGGGGGGTTTATGACTACACCTTC. Encoded protein: CASSYDFRDRGVYDYTF.

There are many counts of this clonotype. This chain links TRBV6-6 with TRBJ1-1, with D possibly TRBD1 on 5 matching bases. V was cut by 4 bases and J by 7 bases, with 10 bases left in between. From germline, CDR1 is MNHNY and CDR2 SVGAGI (reference sequence). The CDR3 has 12 amino acids. The CDR3 bases are TGTGCCAGCAGTTCGTCTGGGGGTGAAGCTTTCTTT. Amino acid sequence: CASSSSGGEAFF.

This chain joins TRBV24-1 and TRBJ2-3; the D is unclear. V was clipped by 0 bases and J by 6 bases, with 9 bases between them. The germline gives CDR1 KGHDR, CDR2 SFDVKD. The CDR3 loop spans 14 amino acids. CDR3 amino acids: CATSDLQLGDTQYF. The CDR3 DNA reads TGTGCCACCAGTGATTTGCAATTGGGGGATACGCAGTATTTT.

This clonotype was detected a few times. V gene TRBV29-1 combines with J gene TRBJ1-5; a possible D gene is TRBD1 (5 bases). Germline loops: CDR1 SQVTM, CDR2 ANQGSEA. This CDR3 has 14 residues. Deletions cut 6 bases from V and 0 bases from J, with 12 bases between. This CDR3 is CSVGTDYSNQPQHF. CDR3 bases: TGCAGCGTAGGGACGGATTATAGCAATCAGCCCCAGCATTTT.

V gene TRBV12-3 or TRBV12-4 combines with J gene TRBJ2-1; the D is unclear. Trimming took 8 bases from V and 6 from J, leaving 8 bases between them. The CDR3 sequence is 11 residues long. In DNA, the CDR3 is TGTGCCAGCCGACGGGTCAATGAGCAGTTCTTC. Protein sequence: CASRRVNEQFF.

This rearrangement joins TRBV7-2 to TRBJ1-5; D unresolved. V gave up 2 bases and J gave up 5 bases, with 10 bases separating them. There are 14 residues in the CDR3. CDR1 is SGHTA and CDR2 is FQGNSA in the germline V gene. DNA of the CDR3: TGTGCCAGCAGCTTAATGGGGATTGATCAGCCCCAGCATTTT. Amino acids: CASSLMGIDQPQHF.

The chain is built from TRBV18 and TRBJ1-5; unclear D gene. Deletions cut 4 bases from V and 12 bases from J, with 19 bases between. The CDR3 contains 14 residues. Per the germline V gene, CDR1 is KGHSH and CDR2 is LQKENI. DNA for the CDR3: TGTGCCAGCTCACTCCCTCCGCCCGGTGTAGTCCAGCATTTT. This translates into CASSLPPPGVVQHF.

The chain employs TRBV7-9 and TRBJ1-2; D ambiguous. CDR1 is SEHNR, CDR2 FQNEAQ, per germline (reference sequence). The V gene lost 1 base and the J gene lost 8 bases, with 17 bases spanning the gap. The CDR3 has 15 residues. The CDR3 region is CASSLVLGTAGGYTF. CDR3 DNA: TGTGCCAGCAGCTTAGTTCTGGGAACTGCGGGGGGCTACACCTTC.